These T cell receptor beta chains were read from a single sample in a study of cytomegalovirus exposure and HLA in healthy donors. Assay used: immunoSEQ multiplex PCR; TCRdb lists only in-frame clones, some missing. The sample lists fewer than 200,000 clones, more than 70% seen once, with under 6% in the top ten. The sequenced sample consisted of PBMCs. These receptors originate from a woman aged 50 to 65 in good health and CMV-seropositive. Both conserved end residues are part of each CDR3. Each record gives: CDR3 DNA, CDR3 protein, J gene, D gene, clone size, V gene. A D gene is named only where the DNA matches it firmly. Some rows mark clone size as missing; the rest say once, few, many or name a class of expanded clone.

cdr3_nt: TGTGCCAGTAGTTTAGTACAGAATCAGCCCCAGCATTTT
cdr3_aa: CASSLVQNQPQHF
j_call: TRBJ1-5
d_call: NA
clone_size: NA
v_call: TRBV19

cdr3_nt: TGTGCCAGCAGCTTGGATCCAGGGGTAATCATTCAGTACTTC
cdr3_aa: CASSLDPGVIIQYF
j_call: TRBJ2-4
d_call: NA
clone_size: NA
v_call: TRBV5-5

cdr3_nt: TGTGCCAGCAGCGTTGGCAGGGGGCCAGCAACTAATGAAAAACTGTTTTTT
cdr3_aa: CASSVGRGPATNEKLFF
j_call: TRBJ1-4
d_call: TRBD1
clone_size: NA
v_call: TRBV7-9

cdr3_nt: TGCGCCAGCAGCCAATTGGGACTAGCGTCACACGAGCAGTACTTC
cdr3_aa: CASSQLGLASHEQYF
j_call: TRBJ2-7
d_call: TRBD2
clone_size: NA
v_call: TRBV4-3

cdr3_nt: TGTGCCAGCTCTTCAGCGATCCCCCTTTACAATGAGCAGTTCTTC
cdr3_aa: CASSSAIPLYNEQFF
j_call: TRBJ2-1
d_call: NA
clone_size: NA
v_call: TRBV11-1

cdr3_nt: TGTGCCAGCAGCCGCCAATGGGGCGGCTACAATGAGCAGTTCTTC
cdr3_aa: CASSRQWGGYNEQFF
j_call: TRBJ2-1
d_call: NA
clone_size: NA
v_call: TRBV4-2

cdr3_nt: TGTGCCAGCAGCTTAATCGGGAGAGAGCAGTTCTTC
cdr3_aa: CASSLIGREQFF
j_call: TRBJ2-1
d_call: NA
clone_size: NA
v_call: TRBV7-3

cdr3_nt: TGTGCCAGCGAGGACAGGTACGCATATGGCTACACCTTC
cdr3_aa: CASEDRYAYGYTF
j_call: TRBJ1-2
d_call: TRBD1
clone_size: NA
v_call: TRBV28

cdr3_nt: TGCGCCAGCAGCCAAGAGCAAGACAGGGACAACAATGAGCAGTTCTTC
cdr3_aa: CASSQEQDRDNNEQFF
j_call: TRBJ2-1
d_call: TRBD1
clone_size: NA
v_call: TRBV4-3

cdr3_nt: TGTGCCAGCAGTCGCACAGGGGGCGCGGACACTGAAGCTTTCTTT
cdr3_aa: CASSRTGGADTEAFF
j_call: TRBJ1-1
d_call: TRBD1
clone_size: NA
v_call: TRBV6-5

cdr3_nt: TGTGCCAGCACAGAGGGATGGGTTCCGACTGGCTACACCTTC
cdr3_aa: CASTEGWVPTGYTF
j_call: TRBJ1-2
d_call: NA
clone_size: NA
v_call: TRBV7-2

cdr3_nt: TGCGCCAGCGTACCACGGGACTGCATTGGGGAGACCCAGTACTTC
cdr3_aa: CASVPRDCIGETQYF
j_call: TRBJ2-5
d_call: NA
clone_size: NA
v_call: TRBV10-1

cdr3_nt: TGTGCCAGCAGCTTAACGGGAGGTATAGCGGGAGAAGAGACCCAGTACTTC
cdr3_aa: CASSLTGGIAGEETQYF
j_call: TRBJ2-5
d_call: TRBD2
clone_size: NA
v_call: TRBV7-3

cdr3_nt: TGTGCCTGGAGCTTCTCAGGGGGCAATCAGCCCCAGCATTTT
cdr3_aa: CAWSFSGGNQPQHF
j_call: TRBJ1-5
d_call: NA
clone_size: NA
v_call: TRBV30

cdr3_nt: TGTGCCAGTAGTCACAGGGGGCGGGCTGAAGCTTTCTTT
cdr3_aa: CASSHRGRAEAFF
j_call: TRBJ1-1
d_call: TRBD1
clone_size: NA
v_call: TRBV19

cdr3_nt: TGTGCCAGAAGCGGACGTTGGAGCGGGGGGCAGGGGACCCAGTACTTC
cdr3_aa: CARSGRWSGGQGTQYF
j_call: TRBJ2-5
d_call: TRBD2
clone_size: NA
v_call: TRBV5-3

cdr3_nt: TGTGCCAGCAGCCAAGCAGTTCGCTCGTGGACTAGCGGGGGAAATGAGCAGTTCTTC
cdr3_aa: CASSQAVRSWTSGGNEQFF
j_call: TRBJ2-1
d_call: TRBD2
clone_size: NA
v_call: TRBV4-2

cdr3_nt: TGCGCCAGCAGCTTGGGGGGGACTAGCGGTACAGATACGCAGTATTTT
cdr3_aa: CASSLGGTSGTDTQYF
j_call: TRBJ2-3
d_call: TRBD2
clone_size: few
v_call: TRBV5-1

cdr3_nt: TGTGCCAGCAGTGGGGTAGCGGCGGACAATGAGCAGTTCTTC
cdr3_aa: CASSGVAADNEQFF
j_call: TRBJ2-1
d_call: NA
clone_size: NA
v_call: TRBV2

cdr3_nt: TGTGCCAGCAGCACCGTGGCGGGGCGCAGGACTGAAGCTTTCTTT
cdr3_aa: CASSTVAGRRTEAFF
j_call: TRBJ1-1
d_call: NA
clone_size: NA
v_call: TRBV7-3

cdr3_nt: TGTGCCAGTAGATTCCAAGACAGCATGTATAATTCACCCCTCCACTTT
cdr3_aa: CASRFQDSMYNSPLHF
j_call: TRBJ1-6
d_call: NA
clone_size: NA
v_call: TRBV19

cdr3_nt: TGTGCCAGCAGTTACGTATTCGGCAGGGAAAAGGACGAGCAGTACTTC
cdr3_aa: CASSYVFGREKDEQYF
j_call: TRBJ2-7
d_call: NA
clone_size: few
v_call: TRBV6-5

cdr3_nt: TGTGCCAGCAGCTTAGGCCAGGCCACTCACAAGCCCTACGAGCAGTACTTC
cdr3_aa: CASSLGQATHKPYEQYF
j_call: TRBJ2-7
d_call: NA
clone_size: NA
v_call: TRBV7-9